Listed below are T cell receptor beta chains from one sample, sequenced in a study of technical replicates of blood from a handful of donors. Assay used: immunoSEQ multiplex PCR; TCRdb lists only in-frame clones, some missing. Of 10,000 to 12,000 clones listed, about 95% are singletons. Sequencing was carried out using PBMCs. Receptors were obtained from a human donor in good health. CDR3s include the opening cysteine and the closing phenylalanine or tryptophan. The order of the fields is D gene, V gene, clone size, J gene, CDR3 protein, CDR3 DNA. A D gene is named only where the DNA matches it firmly. Size values are once, few and many counts, or a class for expanded clones, and some rows have none.

D: .
V: TRBV12-2
size: .
J: TRBJ2-7
CDR3: CASRPLILLRPLEQYF
DNA: TGTGCAAGTCGCCCTCTTATATTGTTACGTCCACTCGAGCAGTACTTC

D: TRBD1
V: TRBV6-5
size: .
J: TRBJ1-1
CDR3: CASTRRTGNTEAFF
DNA: TGTGCCAGCACCAGAAGGACAGGGAACACTGAAGCTTTCTTT

D: TRBD2
V: TRBV19
size: .
J: TRBJ2-3
CDR3: CASSQREWDTQYF
DNA: TGTGCCAGTTCCCAGCGGGAGTGGGATACGCAGTATTTT

D: .
V: TRBV6-1
size: few
J: TRBJ1-5
CDR3: CASSEAPGGGNQPQHF
DNA: TGTGCCAGCAGTGAAGCCCCCGGGGGGGGCAATCAGCCCCAGCATTTT

D: .
V: TRBV11-1
size: once
J: TRBJ1-1
CDR3: CASSLGPQVNTEAFF
DNA: TGTGCCAGCAGCTTAGGTCCACAGGTGAACACTGAAGCTTTCTTT

D: TRBD1
V: TRBV2
size: once
J: TRBJ2-7
CDR3: CASSATGTGVYEQYF
DNA: TGTGCCAGCAGTGCCACCGGGACAGGGGTATACGAGCAGTACTTC

D: TRBD1
V: TRBV15
size: .
J: TRBJ1-4
CDR3: CATSRGGTGEDEKLFF
DNA: TGTGCCACCAGCAGAGGGGGGACAGGGGAGGATGAAAAACTGTTTTTT

D: TRBD2
V: TRBV4-2
size: .
J: TRBJ2-5
CDR3: CASSPGGSGLGGETQYF
DNA: TGTGCCAGCAGTCCCGGGGGTAGCGGGTTGGGGGGAGAGACCCAGTACTTC

D: .
V: TRBV6-1
size: .
J: TRBJ1-2
CDR3: CASRGEEYGYTF
DNA: TGTGCCAGCAGGGGGGAGGAGTATGGCTACACCTTC

D: TRBD2
V: TRBV6-5
size: .
J: TRBJ2-1
CDR3: CASNSLAGGGEQFF
DNA: TGTGCCAGCAATTCTCTAGCGGGAGGAGGCGAGCAGTTCTTC

D: TRBD2
V: TRBV5-1
size: .
J: TRBJ2-1
CDR3: CASMPSGYSYNEQFF
DNA: TGCGCCAGCATGCCTAGCGGGTACTCCTACAATGAGCAGTTCTTC

D: TRBD1
V: TRBV10-2
size: .
J: TRBJ2-7
CDR3: CATGQGDEQYF
DNA: TGCGCCACTGGACAGGGCGACGAGCAGTACTTC

D: TRBD2
V: TRBV5-1
size: once
J: TRBJ2-7
CDR3: CASSWTLAGGLYEQYF
DNA: TGCGCCAGCAGCTGGACACTAGCGGGAGGTCTCTACGAGCAGTACTTC

D: TRBD1
V: TRBV6-1
size: .
J: TRBJ2-7
CDR3: CASSEAGTGGYEQYF
DNA: TGTGCCAGCAGTGAAGCCGGGACAGGGGGCTACGAGCAGTACTTC

D: .
V: TRBV19
size: .
J: TRBJ2-5
CDR3: CASTPGGGETQYF
DNA: TGTGCCAGTACCCCCGGGGGTGGAGAGACCCAGTACTTC

D: TRBD2
V: TRBV11-3
size: .
J: TRBJ2-1
CDR3: CASSLGGRGKSDYNEQFF
DNA: TGTGCCAGCAGCTTAGGGGGGAGGGGAAAATCCGACTACAATGAGCAGTTCTTC

D: .
V: TRBV7-2
size: .
J: TRBJ1-2
CDR3: CASSLVGGAGGYTF
DNA: TGTGCCAGCAGCTTAGTAGGGGGGGCGGGCGGCTACACCTTC

D: .
V: TRBV6-1
size: .
J: TRBJ2-1
CDR3: CASIESGYNEQFF
DNA: TGTGCCAGCATCGAATCGGGATACAATGAGCAGTTCTTC

D: TRBD2
V: TRBV5-4
size: .
J: TRBJ2-5
CDR3: CASSLGGSGLDLGVETQYF
DNA: TGTGCCAGCAGCTTGGGCGGGAGTGGGCTGGACCTGGGGGTTGAGACCCAGTACTTC

D: TRBD2
V: TRBV30
size: .
J: TRBJ2-2
CDR3: CAWKRPWGGSTGELFF
DNA: TGTGCCTGGAAAAGGCCCTGGGGAGGGAGCACCGGGGAGCTGTTTTTT

D: TRBD1
V: TRBV2
size: .
J: TRBJ2-7
CDR3: CATISAGTDPYEQYF
DNA: TGTGCCACCATTTCCGCCGGGACAGACCCCTACGAGCAGTACTTC

D: TRBD1
V: TRBV6-6
size: once
J: TRBJ1-5
CDR3: CASSYPSGGLQPQHF
DNA: TGTGCCAGCAGTTACCCTTCAGGGGGACTTCAGCCCCAGCATTTT

D: TRBD2
V: TRBV5-4
size: .
J: TRBJ2-1
CDR3: CASSYTGLVSYNEQFF
DNA: TGTGCCAGCAGCTACACGGGACTAGTCTCCTACAATGAGCAGTTCTTC

D: .
V: TRBV19
size: .
J: TRBJ2-3
CDR3: CASSGLTSTDTQYF
DNA: TGTGCCAGTAGCGGACTCACTAGCACAGATACGCAGTATTTT

D: TRBD1
V: TRBV28
size: .
J: TRBJ2-7
CDR3: CASSFTAGTGVYEQYF
DNA: TGTGCCAGCAGTTTCACGGCTGGGACAGGGGTTTACGAGCAGTACTTC

D: .
V: TRBV5-6
size: .
J: TRBJ2-3
CDR3: CASGDRLSTDTQYF
DNA: TGTGCCAGCGGAGACCGACTAAGCACAGATACGCAGTATTTT

D: TRBD2
V: TRBV5-8
size: .
J: TRBJ2-3
CDR3: CASSLGNSGSTADTQYF
DNA: TGTGCCAGCAGCTTGGGAAATAGCGGGAGCACTGCAGATACGCAGTATTTT

D: TRBD1
V: TRBV27
size: .
J: TRBJ2-1
CDR3: CASRGQFLGNEQFF
DNA: TGTGCCAGCAGGGGACAGTTTTTGGGCAATGAGCAGTTCTTC

D: .
V: TRBV7-6
size: .
J: TRBJ2-1
CDR3: CASSLFQGFANEQFF
DNA: TGTGCCAGCAGCTTATTCCAGGGTTTCGCCAATGAGCAGTTCTTC

D: .
V: TRBV4-1
size: .
J: TRBJ2-7
CDR3: CASSSSFTGPYEQYF
DNA: TGCGCCAGCAGCTCCTCCTTCACAGGGCCCTACGAGCAGTACTTC

D: TRBD1
V: TRBV5-1
size: .
J: TRBJ1-2
CDR3: CASSEDRELNYGYTF
DNA: TGCGCCAGCAGCGAAGACAGGGAGCTGAACTATGGCTACACCTTC

D: .
V: TRBV27
size: .
J: TRBJ2-2
CDR3: CASSLLSGVGRSTGELFF
DNA: TGTGCCAGCAGTTTGTTATCAGGGGTAGGCAGAAGCACCGGGGAGCTGTTTTTT

D: .
V: TRBV6-5
size: .
J: TRBJ1-5
CDR3: CASRVDINQPQHF
DNA: TGTGCCAGCAGGGTCGACATAAATCAGCCCCAGCATTTT